This T cell receptor (beta chain) was captured by sequencing in a study of regulatory T cells in long-lasting Graves disease. V dropped 5 bases and J dropped 6 bases, with 14 bases sitting between them. The length of the CDR3 is 14 residues. Germline V gene lookup returns CDR1 KGHSH and CDR2 LQKENI. This sample's time point: persistent/refractory GD, antithyroid drugs over 5 years with positive TRAb. PBMC-extracted RNA yielded the TCR library. It was American Thyroid Association guidelines that determined Graves' disease diagnosis. Combining iRepertoire HTBI primers with Arm-PCR of CDR3 regions, the authors built TCR beta libraries. TCRdb used MiXCR to reprocess the multiplex PCR reads, holding one entry per CDR3 protein. The sample has a few hundred thousand distinct CDR3 sequences; around 22% are singletons. Whole-study results and caveats: Persistent Graves' disease cases displayed lower TCR diversity than newly diagnosed ones.

With respect to this clonotype: Its antigen is undetermined.

Sequenced material: peripheral blood mononuclear cells (PBMCs), taken when the disease was refractory, from a patient treated with antithyroid drugs. This TCR was sampled from a female donor with Graves disease. The rearrangement links TRBV18 to TRBJ1-5; D is possibly TRBD1 (5 bases). The CDR3 here is CASSSAGRAQPQHF. CDR3 in DNA: TGTGCCAGCTCATCGGCAGGGAGGGCTCAGCCCCAGCATTTT.